This T cell receptor beta chain is drawn from a study of identical twins. MiXCR, run by TCRdb on the 5' RACE reads, gives a single entry per CDR3 protein. The sample includes just under 650,000 distinct CDR3 sequences, less than 9% of them seen just once. Germline CDR1 is LNHNV and CDR2 is YYDKDF (reference sequence). The CDR3 sequence is 16 residues long. Trimming took 3 bases from V and 1 from J; bases not matched to a gene: 7. These data were also filed under a second study, of yellow fever vaccine responses in identical twins.

Sequenced: PBMCs. The sequence was collected from a young woman in good health. The chain joins TRBV15 to TRBJ2-5; 8 nucleotides agree with TRBD2. CDR3 amino acids: CATSRGLDASQETQYF. The CDR3 region has the DNA TGTGCCACCAGCAGGGGACTAGACGCCTCCCAAGAGACCCAGTACTTC.